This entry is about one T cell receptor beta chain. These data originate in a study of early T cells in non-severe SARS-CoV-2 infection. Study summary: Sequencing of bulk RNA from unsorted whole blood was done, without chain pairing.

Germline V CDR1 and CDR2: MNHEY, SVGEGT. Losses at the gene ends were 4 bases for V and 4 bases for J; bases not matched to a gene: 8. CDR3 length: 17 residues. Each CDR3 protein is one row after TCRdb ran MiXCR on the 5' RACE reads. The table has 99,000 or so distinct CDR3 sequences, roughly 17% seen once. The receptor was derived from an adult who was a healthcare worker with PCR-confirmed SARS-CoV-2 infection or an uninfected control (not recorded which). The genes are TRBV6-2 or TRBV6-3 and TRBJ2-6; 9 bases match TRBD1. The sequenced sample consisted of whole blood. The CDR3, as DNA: TGTGCCAGCAGTTCACAACAGGGGGCGCGGGGGGCCAACGTCCTGACTTTC. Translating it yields CASSSQQGARGANVLTF.